This TCR beta chain stems from a study of regulatory T cells in long-lasting Graves disease. Researchers made TCR beta libraries by using iRepertoire HTBI primers and running Arm-PCR on CDR3 regions. Each CDR3 protein is one row after TCRdb ran MiXCR on the multiplex PCR reads. Here the sample spans hundreds of thousands of distinct CDR3 sequences, about 32% being singletons. Concerning this clonotype itself: The antigen remains undetermined.

The germline CDR1 and CDR2 sequences are DFQATT and SNEGSKA (reference sequence). The length of the CDR3 is 16 residues. The J segment lost 1 base and the V segment lost 6 bases, leaving 11 bases of the junction unmatched. Time point of the sample: persistent/refractory GD, antithyroid drugs over 5 years with positive TRAb. The TCR library was made from RNA that had been extracted from PBMCs in TRIzol. Study results and limitations: Researchers examined only peripheral blood and not thyroid tissue.

This sequence joins TRBV20-1 and TRBJ1-1; 10 nucleotides line up with TRBD1. Sequenced material: peripheral blood mononuclear cells (PBMCs), taken when the disease was refractory, from a patient treated with antithyroid drugs. The TCR comes from a female donor with Graves disease. The CDR3 nucleotides read TGCAGTGCCCGCAAGACAGGGGGCGCGGGGAACACTGAAGCTTTCTTT. Its protein is CSARKTGGAGNTEAFF.